These T cell receptor beta chains were read from a single sample in a study of beta chain features in type 1 diabetes. Here immunoSEQ multiplex PCR was the method, and the copy in TCRdb shows in-frame clones only, minus some. The table lists some 140,000 clones, roughly 10% of them singletons. Sequencing was carried out using central memory CD4+ T cells from blood. Source of these receptors: a man under 40 with type 1 diabetes. CDR3s include the opening cysteine and the closing phenylalanine or tryptophan. A D gene is named only where the DNA matches it firmly.

V	D	J	length	CDR3
TRBV7-3	NA	TRBJ1-1	13	CASSGQPNTEAFF
TRBV5-6	NA	TRBJ1-2	15	CASSLAGGAGYGYTF
TRBV30	TRBD2	TRBJ2-7	20	CAWSPKIGRTSGGLKYEQYF
TRBV4-2	TRBD1	TRBJ1-2	15	CASSQHTGVGYGYTF
TRBV18	NA	TRBJ2-1	15	CASSPTQGSYNEQFF
TRBV28	NA	TRBJ1-5	14	CASSRGGGNQPQHF
TRBV29-1	TRBD1	TRBJ1-4	14	CSVEGTGGDEKLFF
TRBV7-9	TRBD1	TRBJ2-7	14	CASSPRQGTGEQYF
TRBV14	NA	TRBJ1-4	12	CASSRGNEKLFF
TRBV4-3	TRBD1	TRBJ1-2	14	CASSLDRDQNGYTF
TRBV5-1	NA	TRBJ2-1	14	CASSMAQASDEQFF
TRBV6-1	NA	TRBJ2-1	13	CASSDQFQTEQFF
TRBV7-9	NA	TRBJ1-3	14	CASSRPRTGNTIYF
TRBV28	NA	TRBJ1-1	11	CASSSNTEAFF
TRBV6-1	NA	TRBJ1-4	14	CASLRTVGNEKLFF
TRBV9	TRBD2	TRBJ2-1	16	CASSEESGGAYNEQFF
TRBV18	NA	TRBJ1-2	13	CASSPQGTSGYTF
TRBV12-5	NA	TRBJ1-1	13	CASGNEPNTEAFF
TRBV15	TRBD2	TRBJ2-3	16	CATSRFSGGGTDTQYF
TRBV30	NA	TRBJ2-5	15	CAWSRGQDRQETQYF
TRBV19	NA	TRBJ1-1	14	CASSPLLVNTEAFF
TRBV27	TRBD2	TRBJ2-5	16	CASSTGGASGEETQYF
TRBV7-2	TRBD2	TRBJ2-3	16	CASSLILGGYADTQYF
TRBV7-3	NA	TRBJ1-6	15	CASSLNGGGNSPLHF
TRBV9	NA	TRBJ2-5	11	CASRVGETQYF
TRBV6-5	TRBD1	TRBJ2-7	15	CASSAPGQAVTRQYF
TRBV6-5	TRBD1	TRBJ1-2	14	CASSRRDRDFGYTF
TRBV2	NA	TRBJ2-3	14	CASSVGLRTDTQYF
TRBV5-1	NA	TRBJ1-6	15	CASSLTGSDNSPLHF
TRBV15	NA	TRBJ1-6	13	CATSRGPGEPLHF
TRBV7-2	TRBD1	TRBJ2-6	19	CASSLFGTGVSSGANVLTF
TRBV20-1	NA	TRBJ2-7	11	CSASQGYEQYF
TRBV2	TRBD1	TRBJ1-1	14	CASSGQGSRTEAFF
TRBV28	TRBD1	TRBJ1-5	15	CASSEQGASDQPQHF
TRBV29-1	NA	TRBJ2-4	14	CSARSGEGKNIQYF
TRBV27	TRBD1	TRBJ2-6	16	CASSIQGAPGANVLTF
TRBV7-9	TRBD2	TRBJ2-7	15	CASSPAKHWEGEQYF
TRBV19	NA	TRBJ1-6	16	CASSKKRQTQGAPLHF
TRBV6-1	TRBD2	TRBJ2-3	16	CASSGMGGFDTDTQYF
TRBV7-9	TRBD2	TRBJ2-6	19	CASSLDWGLGYSGANVLTF
TRBV11-2	NA	TRBJ2-5	11	CASGQQETQYF
TRBV9	NA	TRBJ1-3	15	CASSVGTSSGNTIYF
TRBV7-2	NA	TRBJ2-1	11	CASSSYDEQFF
TRBV5-6	NA	TRBJ2-1	14	CASSLQGQPNEQFF
TRBV9	NA	TRBJ1-6	15	CASSPPGEFNSPLHF
TRBV7-9	TRBD2	TRBJ2-3	16	CASSARAAGGTDTQYF
TRBV5-1	TRBD2	TRBJ2-2	16	CASTLVGLGYGGELFF
TRBV2	TRBD1	TRBJ1-1	13	CASVRGGTAEAFF
TRBV6-5	TRBD1	TRBJ1-4	15	CASSPWDSRNEKLFF
TRBV11-2	NA	TRBJ2-1	13	CASSLGQNNEQFF
TRBV14	NA	TRBJ1-6	18	CASSQGLDSGNYNSPLHF
TRBV2	NA	TRBJ1-5	13	CASKPGLSQPQHF
TRBV10-3	TRBD1	TRBJ2-3	14	CAISERDSPDTQYF
TRBV7-3	NA	TRBJ2-5	13	CASSLSRQETQYF
TRBV6-6	TRBD2	TRBJ2-5	14	CASRLAGGMETQYF